One sample yielded the 10 T cell receptor beta chains listed below, sequenced in a study of post-analysis software for immune sequencing data. Overall study results and limits: Patients showed TRBV5-6, TRBV5-1 and TRBV20-1 among about five TRBV segments more frequent than in controls.

Libraries were made from TCR beta cDNA, and they carried unique molecular identifiers. TCRdb re-derived calls from the PCR reads in MiXCR, one entry per CDR3 protein. This repertoire shows 500,000 to 600,000 distinct CDR3 sequences, 44% found once; its top ten account for 1.7%. These receptors have no known antigen. The material sequenced was blood. All receptors derive from a girl between 5 and 17 years old with multiple sclerosis.

There are a few counts of this clonotype. This rearrangement joins TRBV7-9 to TRBJ2-4, with 7 bases matching TRBD1. The DNA end is a closer match to TRBJ2-7, so the J assignment may be wrong. The CDR3 is 15 residues long. CDR1 is SEHNR, CDR2 FQNEAQ, per germline (reference sequence). This chain's CDR3 is CASSSTWGQTYEQYF. In DNA form, the CDR3 reads TGTGCCAGCAGCTCAACTTGGGGACAGACCTACGAGCAGTACTTC.

This clonotype appeared a few times. The chain couples TRBV6-6 to TRBJ2-3, with D perhaps TRBD1 (5 bases). CDR1 and CDR2 from the germline V gene are MNHNY and SVGAGI (reference sequence). The CDR3 consists of 15 residues. Trimming pared 5 bases from V and 0 bases from J, leaving 12 bases between. The CDR3 nucleotides are TGTGCCAGCAGTCCACGGGCAGGGAGCACAGATACGCAGTATTTT. It is translated as CASSPRAGSTDTQYF.

This clonotype was counted only a few times. This sequence joins TRBV24-1 and TRBJ2-3; D not resolved. With 7 bases removed from V and 4 bases from J, the gap between germline ends came to 14 bases. There are 14 residues in the CDR3. Germline-derived CDR1 and CDR2 are KGHDR and SFDVKD. CDR3 sequence reads: CATSGRANADTQYF. CDR3 nucleotides: TGTGCCACCAGCGGACGGGCCAACGCAGATACGCAGTATTTT.

This clonotype was recorded a few times. The chain carries TRBV29-1 and TRBJ2-7; D is undetermined. Germline CDR1 and CDR2: SQVTM and ANQGSEA. With 3 bases removed from V and 5 bases from J, the gap between germline ends came to 14 bases. The CDR3 is 13 amino acids. CDR3 protein: CSVDVGRPHEQYF. DNA of the CDR3: TGCAGCGTTGACGTCGGCAGGCCACACGAGCAGTACTTC.

The table lists this clonotype with a few counts. The gene calls are TRBV4-1 and TRBJ2-7; 9 positions agree with TRBD1. This CDR3 comprises 14 residues. Germline V CDR1 and CDR2: MGHRA, YSYEKL. V lost 5 bases and J lost 4; bases outside the gene matches: 6. The CDR3 spells CASSDHGQGYEQYF. The CDR3 DNA follows: TGCGCCAGCAGCGACCACGGACAGGGGTACGAGCAGTACTTC.

This clonotype was counted a few times. J is TRBJ2-7 and V is TRBV30; D not certain. From germline, CDR1 is GTSNPN and CDR2 SVGIG (reference sequence). The CDR3 spans 11 residues. V shed 1 base and J shed 6 bases, with 7 bases lying between them. This CDR3 is CAWSASREQYF. CDR3 nucleotide sequence: TGTGCCTGGAGTGCCTCCCGCGAGCAGTACTTC. Supplemented by reference TRBV30 and TRBJ2-7, the full variable domain reads SQTIHQWPATLVQPVGSPLSLECTVEGTSNPNLYWYRQAAGRGLQLLFYSVGIGQISSEVPQNLSASRPQDRQFILSSKKLLLSDSGFYLCAWSASREQYFGPGTRLTVT.

The chain recombines TRBV10-3 with TRBJ2-7, with 7 bases identical to TRBD1. V was clipped by 0 bases and J by 0 bases; unmatched bases: 5. Per germline, CDR1 ENHRY and CDR2 SYGVKD. The CDR3 runs to 16 residues. CDR3 nucleotide sequence: TGTGCCATCAGTGAGTCGAGGACAGGCAGCTCCTACGAGCAGTACTTC. This codes for CAISESRTGSSYEQYF.

This rearrangement joins TRBV7-9 to TRBJ1-1; D gene ambiguous. This CDR3 has 11 amino acids. Germline assignment: CDR1 SEHNR and CDR2 FQNEAQ (reference sequence). Trimming left V 5 bases short and J 3 bases short, with 4 bases between. The CDR3 is CASSKDTEAFF. DNA for the CDR3: TGTGCCAGCAGCAAGGACACTGAAGCTTTCTTT.

This clonotype was recorded a few times. J is TRBJ2-1 and V is TRBV4-2; 7 nucleotides align to TRBD2. There are 14 residues in the CDR3. V shed 4 bases, J shed 8 bases, and the junction held 8 bases outside the gene matches. Germline lookup yields CDR1 LGHNA and CDR2 YNFKEQ. The chain's CDR3 is CASSLGEGRDEQFF. CDR3 sequence (DNA): TGTGCCAGCAGCCTCGGGGAGGGCCGCGATGAGCAGTTCTTC.

This clonotype was observed a handful of times. The chain employs TRBV10-3 and TRBJ1-2, with 10 positions matching TRBD1. Per germline, CDR1 ENHRY and CDR2 SYGVKD. Germline trimming cut 4 bases from V and 4 bases from J; bases unmatched to any gene: 3. CDR3 length: 14 amino acids. CDR3 amino acids: CAISAGQGGYGYTF. As DNA, the CDR3 is TGTGCCATCAGTGCAGGACAGGGGGGCTATGGCTACACCTTC.